A single sample is the source of the 29 T cell receptor beta chains below, sequenced in a study of blood T cell repertoires in COVID-19. The method was immunoSEQ multiplex PCR; TCRdb's version includes in-frame clones alone and lacks a portion of them. Among under 200,000 clones, more than 75% were seen once, and the ten largest hold 2% to 2.5%. Input material: peripheral blood. The origin of the receptors is a man in his fifties or sixties who had recovered from COVID-19.

This chain connects TRBV20-1 to TRBJ2-1, with D possibly matching TRBD2 (6 bases). Germline-derived CDR1 and CDR2 are DFQATT and SNEGSKA (reference sequence). The V end lost 3 bases, the J end lost 15 bases, and 15 bases lay between the germline ends. The CDR3 contains 11 residues. Written as DNA, the CDR3 is TGCAGTGCTAGGGACGGGACTTTTGGGTTCTTC. Protein product: CSARDGTFGFF.

The chain couples TRBV25-1 to TRBJ2-5; 10 bases align to TRBD2. V gave up 7 bases and J gave up 1 base; unmatched junction bases: 6. Looked up from germline, CDR1 is MGHDK and CDR2 is SYGVNS. The CDR3 spans 15 residues. CDR3 nucleotides: TGTGCCAGCACAATATCTAGCGGGAGCCAAGAGACCCAGTACTTC. This translates into CASTISSGSQETQYF.

This clone was counted a single time. The V and J genes are TRBV7-2 and TRBJ2-1, with 10 bases matching TRBD2. This CDR3 contains 14 residues. The germline CDR1 and CDR2 sequences are SGHTA and FQGNSA. With V trimmed by 5 bases and J by 6 bases, 4 bases remained unmatched. This CDR3 is CASSRQRGGNEQFF. The CDR3 DNA sequence: TGTGCCAGCAGCCGCCAGCGGGGGGGCAATGAGCAGTTCTTC.

The V and J genes are TRBV6-5 and TRBJ1-5; 7 positions agree with TRBD1. Germline loops: CDR1 MNHEY, CDR2 SVGAGI. With V trimmed by 6 bases and J by 5 bases, 10 bases remained unmatched. This CDR3 is built from 15 residues. The CDR3 DNA sequence: TGTGCCAGCAGCTTAGGGGGCAGCCACGATCAGCCCCAGCATTTT. This translates into CASSLGGSHDQPQHF.

The rearrangement links TRBV9 to TRBJ1-1; D ambiguous. The V gene's germline CDR1 is SGDLS and CDR2 YYNGEE. The CDR3 spans 16 residues. V was pared by 4 bases and J by 1 base, with 17 bases between. The CDR3 is CASSPSRRQSNTEAFF. The CDR3 DNA reads as TGTGCCAGCAGCCCGAGTAGGAGGCAGTCGAACACTGAAGCTTTCTTT.

The chain combines TRBV6-2 or TRBV6-3 with TRBJ1-3; 9 bases align to TRBD1. The V gene end was trimmed by 5 bases and the J gene end by 5 bases; junction bases not matched to a gene: 4. There are 14 residues in the CDR3. The germline CDR1 and CDR2 sequences are MNHEY and SVGEGT. DNA for the CDR3: TGTGCCAGCAGTACCGGACAGGGGAGAAACACCATATATTTT. Protein product: CASSTGQGRNTIYF.

This sequence joins TRBV19 and TRBJ2-1; TRBD2 aligns across 13 bases. Per germline, CDR1 LNHDA and CDR2 SQIVND (reference sequence). J gave up 6 bases and V 5 bases, and 10 bases lay outside the gene matches. The CDR3 sequence is 17 residues long. CDR3 DNA sequence: TGTGCCAGTAGTGTAGGGGGACTAGCGGGAAGGGGCAATGAGCAGTTCTTC. This gives the protein CASSVGGLAGRGNEQFF.

The CDR3 here is CASSLSVNTEAFF. The CDR3 nucleotides are TGTGCCAGCAGCTTATCAGTGAACACTGAAGCTTTCTTT. This chain joins TRBV7-9 and TRBJ1-1, with D hard to call. CDR3 size: 13 residues. The V gene lost 2 bases and the J gene lost 0 bases, with 4 bases spanning the gap. Looked up from germline, CDR1 is SEHNR and CDR2 is FQNEAQ (reference sequence).

The CDR3 coding sequence is TGTGCCAGCAGCTTTCGGACTAGCGGGAGAACCGGGGAGCTGTTTTTT. Protein sequence: CASSFRTSGRTGELFF. The chain links TRBV7-2 to TRBJ2-2, with 13 bases lining up with TRBD2. With 3 bases clipped from V and 5 bases from J, the junction kept 3 bases outside the gene matches. CDR1 is SGHTA, CDR2 FQGNSA, per germline. The CDR3 sequence is 16 residues long.

This sequence joins TRBV14 and TRBJ1-2; D gene unclear. This CDR3 region has 14 residues. V was trimmed by 3 bases and J by 5 bases, leaving 13 bases between them. Germline-derived CDR1 and CDR2 are SGHDN and FVKESK. CDR3: CASSHLGSRYGYTF. CDR3 in DNA: TGTGCCAGCAGCCACCTAGGATCTCGGTATGGCTACACCTTC.

This clone was picked up one time. This chain joins TRBV4-3 and TRBJ2-3, with TRBD2 matching over 10 bases. V lost 2 bases, J lost 8 bases, and 7 bases stayed unmatched. From germline, CDR1 is LGHNA and CDR2 YSLEER. The CDR3 covers 15 residues. The CDR3 nucleotides are TGCGCCAGCAGCCAAACCGCGGTAGCGGGGGGTACGCAGTATTTT. It encodes CASSQTAVAGGTQYF.

The chain carries TRBV7-6 and TRBJ2-2; 8 bases agree with TRBD1. V was pared by 6 bases and J by 5 bases, with 11 bases of the junction left unmatched. This CDR3 spans 16 amino acids. The V gene's germline CDR1 is SGHVS and CDR2 FNYEAQ. DNA of the CDR3: TGTGCCAGCAGGGGGAACAGGGGGAAGAGGACCGGGGAGCTGTTTTTT. Its protein is CASRGNRGKRTGELFF.

This clone was seen more than once but under ten times. This chain joins TRBV5-1 and TRBJ2-7; 7 positions agree with TRBD1. The germline V gene has CDR1 SGHRS and CDR2 YFSETQ. CDR3 length: 16 amino acids. Germline trimming cut 0 bases from V and 1 base from J; bases unmatched to any gene: 7. CDR3 bases: TGCGCCAGCAGCTTGGGGGTAGGGGGCTTGTCCTACGAGCAGTACTTC. This gives the protein CASSLGVGGLSYEQYF.

The rearrangement uses TRBV2 and TRBJ1-2, with a tentative D call TRBD1 (5 bases). Trimming removed 4 bases from V and 3 bases from J, with 9 bases in between. In germline, CDR1 is SNHLY, CDR2 FYNNEI. The length of the CDR3 is 13 residues. The CDR3 loop reads CASSGGEHYGYTF. The CDR3 DNA is TGTGCCAGCAGTGGGGGGGAACACTATGGCTACACCTTC.

The J gene is TRBJ2-1, the V gene TRBV29-1; no clear D. In germline, CDR1 is SQVTM, CDR2 ANQGSEA. Trimming took off 0 bases at V and 6 bases at J, with 12 bases between the two ends. The CDR3 length is 14 residues. CDR3 residues: CSVEEMIEFNEQFF. The DNA for the CDR3 is TGCAGCGTTGAAGAAATGATAGAGTTCAATGAGCAGTTCTTC.

The chain couples TRBV19 to TRBJ2-3, with D perhaps TRBD1 (6 bases). The CDR3 covers 16 residues. From germline, CDR1 is LNHDA and CDR2 SQIVND (reference sequence). Trimming took 4 bases from V and 3 from J, leaving 17 bases between them. The DNA of the CDR3 is TGTGCCAGTAGTAACCCGGGACACGGGGTAACAGATACGCAGTATTTT. Translation gives CASSNPGHGVTDTQYF.

The V and J genes are TRBV7-8 and TRBJ1-5; 7 positions agree with TRBD1. V lost 1 base, J lost 4 bases, and 10 bases stayed unmatched. The CDR3 has 17 amino acids. Germline CDR1 and CDR2: SGHVS and FQNEAQ. CDR3 protein: CASSLGYRGQRNQPQHF. The CDR3 bases are TGTGCCAGCAGCTTAGGATATAGGGGACAGAGAAATCAGCCCCAGCATTTT.

V and J are TRBV5-5 and TRBJ2-7; maybe TRBD1 (6 bases). CDR3 length: 14 amino acids. In germline, CDR1 is SGHKS, CDR2 YYEKEE (reference sequence). V gave up 1 base and J gave up 1 base, with 9 bases separating them. CDR3 nucleotides: TGTGCCAGCAGCTTGCTGCAGGGGTCCTACGAGCAGTACTTC. This gives the protein CASSLLQGSYEQYF.

This sequence joins TRBV5-1 and TRBJ2-5; 7 bases are shared with TRBD2. V trimming: 0 bases; J trimming: 5 bases; junction bases outside the gene matches: 4. The CDR3 length is 14 residues. The germline V gene has CDR1 SGHRS and CDR2 YFSETQ. This chain's CDR3 is CASSLAGGGETQYF. The CDR3 DNA follows: TGCGCCAGCAGCTTGGCCGGGGGAGGGGAGACCCAGTACTTC.

The V call is TRBV27, the J call TRBJ1-6, with D unresolved. Germline V CDR1 and CDR2: MNHEY, SMNVEV (reference sequence). V lost 3 bases and J 6 bases, leaving 9 bases between the germline ends. This CDR3 has 14 residues. CDR3 nucleotides: TGTGCCAGCAGTTTCAGCGGTCCTAATTCACCCCTCCACTTT. This encodes CASSFSGPNSPLHF.

The chain employs TRBV7-2 and TRBJ2-7; a possible D gene is TRBD2 (5 bases). The ends were cut back, 4 bases at V and 3 bases at J, with 7 bases in the middle. This CDR3 is 12 amino acids long. Germline CDR1 SGHTA, CDR2 FQGNSA. The CDR3 here is CASSSTSYEQYF. In DNA, the CDR3 is TGTGCCAGCAGCTCTACTAGCTACGAGCAGTACTTC.

The chain recombines TRBV6-5 with TRBJ2-7; no definite D call. CDR3 size: 13 residues. CDR1 MNHEY and CDR2 SVGAGI come from the germline V gene. Trimming removed 5 bases at V and 2 bases at J, with 10 bases between. Here the CDR3 DNA reads TGTGCCAGCAGTCACAACAGTGCCTACGAGCAGTACTTC. Translated: CASSHNSAYEQYF.

The chain combines TRBV7-2 with TRBJ1-3; D uncertain. Looked up from germline, CDR1 is SGHTA and CDR2 is FQGNSA. The CDR3 is 13 amino acids. V lost 6 bases, J lost 5 bases, and 11 bases lay in between. CDR3 loop: CASSTSGRNTIYF. The CDR3 DNA is TGTGCCAGCAGTACAAGCGGGAGAAACACCATATATTTT.

The chain links TRBV7-2 to TRBJ2-7; 12 positions match TRBD2. The CDR3 spans 16 residues. CDR1 is SGHTA, CDR2 FQGNSA, per germline. V trimming: 1 base; J trimming: 6 bases; junction bases outside the gene matches: 7. This chain's CDR3 is CASSLGLLAGGGEQYF. CDR3 nucleotide sequence: TGTGCCAGCAGCTTAGGTCTGCTAGCGGGAGGGGGCGAGCAGTACTTC.

J is TRBJ2-4 and V is TRBV2, with a weak D call TRBD1 (5 bases). V was clipped by 5 bases and J by 5 bases, with 16 bases between them. The CDR3 loop spans 15 amino acids. Germline lookup yields CDR1 SNHLY and CDR2 FYNNEI. The CDR3 reads CASSRFSPGQNIQYF. Here the CDR3 DNA reads TGTGCCAGCAGTAGGTTCTCTCCAGGGCAAAACATTCAGTACTTC.

This clone occurred once. The chain recombines TRBV6-2 or TRBV6-3 with TRBJ2-2; 14 bases line up with TRBD2. Germline V gene sequence: CDR1 MNHEY, CDR2 SVGEGT. Trimming removed 6 bases from V and 6 bases from J; junction bases left unmatched: 9. The CDR3 is 17 amino acids. Written as DNA, the CDR3 is TGTGCCAGCAGCCAGACTAGCGGGAGGGCGATAGCCGGGGAGCTGTTTTTT. It codes for CASSQTSGRAIAGELFF.

The chain combines TRBV19 with TRBJ1-5, with 8 bases that match TRBD1. Germline V gives CDR1 LNHDA, CDR2 SQIVND (reference sequence). V trimming: 1 base; J trimming: 5 bases; junction bases outside the gene matches: 4. The CDR3 extends over 15 amino acids. DNA of the CDR3: TGTGCCAGTAGTATAGTCGGCAGGGGGCATCAGCCCCAGCATTTT. Encoded protein: CASSIVGRGHQPQHF.

V and J are TRBV3-1 (or the pseudogene TRBV3-2) and TRBJ2-3; 10 bases match TRBD1. V dropped 4 bases and J dropped 7; count of bases not matched to a gene: 8. There are 15 residues in the CDR3. The germline CDR1 and CDR2 sequences are LGHDT and YNNKEL (reference sequence). The CDR3 here is CASSPWDRGYNTQYF. The CDR3 coding sequence is TGTGCCAGCAGCCCATGGGACAGGGGTTATAATACGCAGTATTTT.

This clone was counted once. The J gene is TRBJ1-2, the V gene TRBV27; perhaps TRBD1 as D (6 bases). Deletions cut 6 bases from V and 4 bases from J, with 18 bases between. The CDR3 loop spans 15 amino acids. Germline V gene data show CDR1 as MNHEY and CDR2 as SMNVEV (reference sequence). CDR3 protein: CASSPTGGQGYGYTF. As DNA, the CDR3 is TGTGCCAGCAGCCCTACCGGGGGGCAAGGCTATGGCTACACCTTC.